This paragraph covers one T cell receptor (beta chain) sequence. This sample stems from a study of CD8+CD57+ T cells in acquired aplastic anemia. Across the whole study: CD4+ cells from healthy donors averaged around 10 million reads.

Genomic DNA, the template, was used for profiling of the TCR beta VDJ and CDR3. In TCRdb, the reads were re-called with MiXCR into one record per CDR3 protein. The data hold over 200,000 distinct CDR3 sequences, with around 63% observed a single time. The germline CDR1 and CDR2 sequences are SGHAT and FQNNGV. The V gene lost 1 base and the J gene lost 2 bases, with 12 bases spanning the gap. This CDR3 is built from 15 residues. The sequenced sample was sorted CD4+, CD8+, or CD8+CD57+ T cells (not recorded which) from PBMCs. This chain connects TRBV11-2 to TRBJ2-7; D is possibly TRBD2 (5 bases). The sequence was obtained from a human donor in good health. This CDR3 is CASSLVNMGAYEQYF. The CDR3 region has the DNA TGTGCCAGCAGCTTAGTGAACATGGGAGCCTACGAGCAGTACTTC.